The next 27 T cell receptor beta chains were all read from a single sample in a study of cytomegalovirus exposure and HLA in healthy donors. With 60 Vbeta and 13 Jbeta primers, the PCR was carried out. Profiling relied on immunoSEQ multiplex PCR, and the TCRdb table lists in-frame clones only, not all of them. The sample has around 210,000 clones. The material sequenced was PBMCs. These receptors all come from a woman younger than 45 in good health and CMV-seropositive.

V usage is TRBV7-9 and J usage is TRBJ1-5; D uncertain. This CDR3 region has 14 residues. Germline assignment: CDR1 SEHNR and CDR2 FQNEAQ (reference sequence). V was clipped by 4 bases and J by 3 bases, with 10 bases between them. The CDR3 loop reads CASSSPPYNQPQHF. The CDR3 nucleotides read TGTGCCAGCAGCTCCCCGCCCTACAATCAGCCCCAGCATTTT.

The J gene is TRBJ2-5, the V gene TRBV5-1, with D maybe TRBD1 (6 bases). Germline V CDR1 and CDR2: SGHRS, YFSETQ. This CDR3 contains 15 residues. The germline V and J ends were trimmed by 3 bases and 4 bases, with 16 bases remaining between them. CDR3 protein: CASSSQSLGAETQYF. The CDR3 nucleotides read TGCGCCAGCAGCTCGCAGTCACTGGGGGCAGAGACCCAGTACTTC.

The chain couples TRBV5-1 to TRBJ2-7; 7 bases match TRBD1. From germline, CDR1 is SGHRS and CDR2 YFSETQ. Trimming cost V 2 bases and J 0 bases; bases outside gene matches: 11. This CDR3 comprises 17 residues. Written as DNA, the CDR3 is TGCGCCAGCAGCTTACCCCGGACAGGCAAGAGCTCCTACGAGCAGTACTTC. Protein sequence: CASSLPRTGKSSYEQYF.

The chain is built from TRBV29-1 and TRBJ2-3, with D tentatively TRBD1 (5 bases). The CDR3 length is 13 residues. V was shortened by 4 bases and J by 3 bases, with 11 bases between the two germline ends. Germline values: CDR1 SQVTM, CDR2 ANQGSEA. Here the CDR3 reads CSVAGRATDTQYF. In nucleotides, the CDR3 is TGCAGCGTTGCTGGCAGGGCGACAGATACGCAGTATTTT.

V is TRBV28 and J is TRBJ2-3; 11 nucleotides match TRBD2. Germline CDR1 and CDR2: MDHEN and SYDVKM. The CDR3 runs 19 residues. Unmatched junction bases numbered 10, after V lost 2 bases and J lost 0 bases. DNA for the CDR3: TGTGCCAGCAGTTTACGCAGGACTAGCGGGTTCACTAGCACAGATACGCAGTATTTT. Translating it yields CASSLRRTSGFTSTDTQYF.

The J gene is TRBJ2-2, the V gene TRBV27; 9 bases fit TRBD2. Looked up from germline, CDR1 is MNHEY and CDR2 is SMNVEV (reference sequence). V lost 2 bases, J lost 6 bases, and 4 bases stayed unmatched. The CDR3 contains 15 residues. The CDR3 region is CASSLRRGGAGELFF. As DNA, the CDR3 is TGTGCCAGCAGTTTAAGGCGGGGGGGTGCCGGGGAGCTGTTTTTT.

The chain uses TRBV27 and TRBJ1-3; a possible D gene is TRBD1 (6 bases). CDR3 length: 14 residues. V shed 6 bases and J shed 2 bases, with 11 bases lying between them. In germline, CDR1 is MNHEY, CDR2 SMNVEV (reference sequence). The CDR3 DNA sequence: TGTGCCAGCAGGGGACATTCGACTGGAAACACCATATATTTT. This gives the protein CASRGHSTGNTIYF.

On this clone itself: A junction boundary mismatches the germline segment, possibly from a read error. The V gene is TRBV28, the J gene TRBJ2-6; TRBD2 matches at 7 bases. There are 15 residues in the CDR3. CDR1 is MDHEN, CDR2 SYDVKM, per germline. DNA of the CDR3: TGTGCCACCAGTGGGGGGGGCTCTGGGGCCAACGTCCTGACTTTC. Translating gives CATSGGGSGANVLTF.

The chain links TRBV18 to TRBJ1-5, with D maybe TRBD1 (5 bases). V lost 2 bases and J 1 base, leaving 9 bases between the germline ends. CDR1 KGHSH and CDR2 LQKENI come from the germline V gene. This CDR3 region has 15 residues. The chain's CDR3 is CASSPGRVSNQPQHF. The CDR3 DNA is TGTGCCAGCTCACCAGGCAGGGTAAGCAATCAGCCCCAGCATTTT.

The V and J genes are TRBV7-6 and TRBJ2-1; D is possibly TRBD1 (6 bases). Per the germline V gene, CDR1 is SGHVS and CDR2 is FNYEAQ. Trimming shortened V by 6 bases and J by 12 bases, and 15 bases separated the two germline ends. The CDR3 has 12 amino acids. In DNA form, the CDR3 reads TGTGCCAGCAGTTTTCAGGGGTTAGCGCAGTTCTTC. Its translation is CASSFQGLAQFF.

This chain uses TRBV11-2 with TRBJ1-3, with D possibly matching TRBD1 (5 bases). CDR3 length equals 14 residues. V lost 7 bases and J 0 bases, leaving 10 bases between the germline ends. The V gene's germline CDR1 is SGHAT and CDR2 FQNNGV. In DNA form, the CDR3 reads TGTGCCAGCACCTTCGACAGCTCTGGAAACACCATATATTTT. Its translation: CASTFDSSGNTIYF. The full variable domain, rest sourced from reference TRBV11-2 and TRBJ1-3, is EAGVAQSPRYKIIEKRQSVAFWCNPISGHATLYWYQQILGQGPKLLIQFQNNGVVDDSQLPKDRFSAERLKGVDSTLKIQPAKLEDSAVYLCASTFDSSGNTIYFGEGSWLTVV.

The V gene is TRBV7-9, the J gene TRBJ1-1; the D is unclear. The CDR3 is 13 residues long. V was trimmed by 5 bases and J by 2 bases, leaving 9 bases between them. The germline V gene encodes CDR1 SEHNR and CDR2 FQNEAQ (reference sequence). Here the CDR3 reads CASSTAQNTEAFF. CDR3 nucleotides: TGTGCCAGCAGCACAGCCCAAAACACTGAAGCTTTCTTT.

The chain employs TRBV5-1 and TRBJ2-1; 7 bases are a match to TRBD1. Per the germline V gene, CDR1 is SGHRS and CDR2 is YFSETQ. The CDR3 extends over 14 amino acids. V was pared by 5 bases and J by 4 bases, with 6 bases of the junction left unmatched. The CDR3 spells CASSSQGEYNEQFF. CDR3 nucleotide sequence: TGCGCCAGCAGTAGTCAGGGGGAATACAATGAGCAGTTCTTC.

The rearrangement joins TRBV2 to TRBJ1-6, with D possibly matching TRBD1 (5 bases). The CDR3 length is 16 residues. V was shortened by 2 bases and J by 10 bases, with 18 bases between the two germline ends. Germline V gene lookup returns CDR1 SNHLY and CDR2 FYNNEI. CDR3 coding DNA: TGTGCCAGCAGTGAACGGCGCAGGGTCGGAAGGTCACCCCTCCACTTT. Its translation is CASSERRRVGRSPLHF.

The chain uses TRBV5-1 and TRBJ2-2, with 12 bases lining up with TRBD2. V trimming: 3 bases; J trimming: 8 bases; junction bases outside the gene matches: 5. The CDR3 covers 15 residues. Germline loops: CDR1 SGHRS, CDR2 YFSETQ. This CDR3 is CASSSGLAGIGELFF. The CDR3 coding sequence is TGCGCCAGCAGCTCCGGACTAGCGGGAATAGGGGAGCTGTTTTTT.

The V call is TRBV28, the J call TRBJ2-3; 8 nucleotides agree with TRBD1. CDR1 is MDHEN, CDR2 SYDVKM, per germline. Trimming took 2 bases from V and 2 from J; bases not matched to a gene: 6. This CDR3 is 16 amino acids long. The CDR3 region is CASSLGQGPITDTQYF. CDR3 bases: TGTGCCAGCAGTTTAGGACAGGGACCCATCACAGATACGCAGTATTTT.

CDR3 protein: CASSGQPGGIETQYF. CDR3 bases: TGCGCCAGCAGTGGTCAGCCCGGGGGAATAGAGACCCAGTACTTC. The J gene is TRBJ2-5, the V gene TRBV10-2; D might be TRBD2 (6 bases). The germline CDR1 and CDR2 sequences are WSHSY and SAAADI. V was clipped by 4 bases and J by 4 bases, with 16 bases between them. The CDR3 covers 15 residues.

The V and J genes are TRBV15 and TRBJ1-1; 8 nucleotides align to TRBD1. With V trimmed by 8 bases and J by 4 bases, 6 bases remained unmatched. The germline CDR1 and CDR2 sequences are LNHNV and YYDKDF (reference sequence). This CDR3 contains 13 residues. The DNA of the CDR3 is TGTGCCACCGGGGGACAGGCCTCCACTGAAGCTTTCTTT. Translating gives CATGGQASTEAFF.

The CDR3 sequence: CASSLPVRGEQGTYGYTF. Written as DNA, the CDR3 is TGTGCCAGCAGTTTACCTGTTCGAGGCGAACAGGGAACCTATGGCTACACCTTC. V is TRBV28 and J is TRBJ1-2; TRBD1 is a possible D gene (6 bases). Trimming removed 2 bases at V and 4 bases at J, with 23 bases between. The germline gives CDR1 MDHEN, CDR2 SYDVKM. This CDR3 has 18 amino acids.

The V call is TRBV7-2, the J call TRBJ2-1, with 11 positions matching TRBD2. This CDR3 contains 16 residues. Germline CDR1 reads SGHTA; CDR2 reads FQGNSA. The trim removed 4 bases at V and 8 bases at J, leaving 10 bases unmatched. Here the CDR3 reads CASSYSSGRTGYEQFF. CDR3 bases: TGTGCCAGCAGCTACTCTAGCGGGAGGACCGGGTATGAGCAGTTCTTC. The entire variable domain, with the rest obtained from reference TRBV7-2 and TRBJ2-1, is as follows: GAGVSQSPSNKVTEKGKDVELRCDPISGHTALYWYRQSLGQGLEFLIYFQGNSAPDKSGLPSDRFSAERTGGSVSTLTIQRTQQEDSAVYLCASSYSSGRTGYEQFFGPGTRLTVL.

A note on this clone: At the DNA level, this CDR3 is encoded by other sequences in the same sample as well. The gene calls are TRBV4-1 and TRBJ2-3; D ambiguous. Trimming took off 0 bases at V and 2 bases at J, with 6 bases between the two ends. CDR3 size: 14 residues. Per the germline V gene, CDR1 is MGHRA and CDR2 is YSYEKL. CDR3 amino acids: CASSQESPTDTQYF. The CDR3 DNA is TGCGCCAGCAGCCAAGAATCTCCCACAGATACGCAGTATTTT.

The chain links TRBV5-6 to TRBJ1-2, with 7 positions matching TRBD1. The V segment lost 8 bases and the J segment 4 bases; nucleotides outside the gene matches: 8. CDR3 length equals 13 residues. Germline V gives CDR1 SGHDT, CDR2 YYEEEE. The CDR3 coding sequence is TGTGCCAGTACCTGGGCAGGGGGCTATGGCTACACCTTC. Protein sequence: CASTWAGGYGYTF.

This chain links TRBV10-3 with TRBJ2-7; TRBD1 aligns across 7 bases. The length of the CDR3 is 16 residues. Germline V CDR1 and CDR2: ENHRY, SYGVKD. V trimming: 0 bases; J trimming: 0 bases; junction bases outside the gene matches: 5. The CDR3 here is CAISESIGDSSYEQYF. For the CDR3, the DNA is TGTGCCATCAGTGAGTCGATAGGGGACAGCTCCTACGAGCAGTACTTC.

The rearrangement joins TRBV6-6 to TRBJ1-5; D uncertain. With 2 bases removed from V and 3 bases from J, the gap between germline ends came to 11 bases. CDR3 length: 15 amino acids. The V gene's germline CDR1 is MNHNY and CDR2 SVGAGI (reference sequence). The CDR3 spells CASSYGSDYNQPQHF. CDR3 nucleotide sequence: TGTGCCAGCAGTTACGGGTCCGACTACAATCAGCCCCAGCATTTT.

The CDR3 DNA follows: TGTGCCAGCAGCCCCGGGACAGCAAGATACAATGAGCAGTTCTTC. It yields the protein CASSPGTARYNEQFF. The chain employs TRBV5-8 and TRBJ2-1; 7 bases are shared with TRBD1. The CDR3 loop spans 15 amino acids. Trimming removed 4 bases from V and 4 bases from J; junction bases left unmatched: 8. CDR1 and CDR2 (germline): SGHTS, YDEGEE.

The chain couples TRBV11-2 to TRBJ2-1; D perhaps matches TRBD1 (6 bases). The CDR3 consists of 14 residues. In germline, CDR1 is SGHAT, CDR2 FQNNGV. The ends were cut back, 2 bases at V and 8 bases at J, with 13 bases in the middle. CDR3 amino acids: CASSLTTGLDEQFF. The CDR3 nucleotides are TGTGCCAGCAGCTTAACTACAGGGCTCGATGAGCAGTTCTTC.

The chain combines TRBV5-1 with TRBJ1-2; D perhaps matches TRBD1 (5 bases). The V and J ends lost 0 bases and 2 bases respectively, with 11 bases between them. The germline V gene encodes CDR1 SGHRS and CDR2 YFSETQ. The CDR3 consists of 15 residues. The CDR3 sequence: CASSLGLGLNYGYTF. CDR3 sequence (DNA): TGCGCCAGCAGCTTGGGTTTGGGGCTCAACTATGGCTACACCTTC.